A single sample gave rise to the 20 T cell receptor beta chains below, sequenced in a study of cytomegalovirus exposure and HLA in healthy donors. This PCR relied on a set of 60 Vbeta primers and 13 Jbeta primers. Some clones are missing from TCRdb's copy, which holds only in-frame ones; the method was immunoSEQ multiplex PCR. The repertoire holds 75,000 to 100,000 clones, with roughly 78% as singletons. The sequenced sample was PBMCs. Receptors originate from a man younger than 45 in good health and CMV-seronegative.

The chain recombines TRBV15 with TRBJ2-7; a possible D gene is TRBD2 (6 bases). The length of the CDR3 is 13 residues. The germline V gene has CDR1 LNHNV and CDR2 YYDKDF (reference sequence). V was pared by 3 bases and J by 6 bases, with 12 bases between. The CDR3: CATSRSRGSEQYF. The DNA of the CDR3 is TGTGCCACCAGCAGGTCCCGGGGGAGCGAGCAGTACTTC.

The gene calls are TRBV5-4 and TRBJ1-4; D is possibly TRBD1 (6 bases). Germline values: CDR1 SGHNT, CDR2 YYREEE (reference sequence). V was cut by 4 bases and J by 0 bases, with 10 bases left in between. CDR3 length: 15 amino acids. This CDR3 is CASSIWTATNEKLFF. Here the CDR3 DNA reads TGTGCCAGCAGCATCTGGACAGCAACTAATGAAAAACTGTTTTTT.

The chain couples TRBV5-4 to TRBJ1-2, with TRBD1 matching 8 bases. Germline CDR1 is SGHNT and CDR2 is YYREEE (reference sequence). The J segment lost 8 bases and the V segment lost 3 bases, leaving 6 bases of the junction unmatched. CDR3 length equals 13 residues. The DNA for the CDR3 is TGTGCCAGCAGCTCTCAGGGGGCAAAGGGCTACACCTTC. Protein: CASSSQGAKGYTF. Full variable domain (remainder filled in from reference TRBV5-4 and TRBJ1-2): ETGVTQSPTHLIKTRGQQVTLRCSSQSGHNTVSWYQQALGQGPQFIFQYYREEENGRGNFPPRFSGLQFPNYSSELNVNALELDDSALYLCASSSQGAKGYTFGSGTRLTVV.

The V and J genes are TRBV19 and TRBJ1-1, with a possible D match to TRBD1 (6 bases). The CDR3 runs to 15 residues. V lost 7 bases and J lost 1, with 16 bases in between. CDR1 and CDR2 from the germline V gene are LNHDA and SQIVND (reference sequence). This chain's CDR3 is CASMKAGTRNTEAFF. The CDR3 DNA is TGTGCCAGTATGAAAGCCGGGACAAGGAACACTGAAGCTTTCTTT.

This clone turned up a few times. The V gene is TRBV30, the J gene TRBJ1-5; D is unclear. CDR3 length: 17 amino acids. From germline, CDR1 is GTSNPN and CDR2 SVGIG (reference sequence). The V and J ends lost 5 bases and 0 bases respectively, with 20 bases between them. The chain's CDR3 is CAWHPRRVIYSNQPQHF. CDR3 nucleotides: TGTGCCTGGCACCCCCGAAGAGTTATTTATAGCAATCAGCCCCAGCATTTT.

The V call is TRBV7-2, the J call TRBJ2-7; perhaps TRBD1 as D (5 bases). The CDR3 is 13 amino acids. From germline, CDR1 is SGHTA and CDR2 FQGNSA. Trimming removed 1 base from V and 7 bases from J, with 11 bases in between. CDR3 sequence reads: CASSLETEREQYF. The DNA of the CDR3 is TGTGCCAGCAGCTTAGAGACAGAGAGGGAGCAGTACTTC.

This clone was observed a handful of times. V usage is TRBV18 and J usage is TRBJ2-7, with 7 bases aligning to TRBD1. The V and J ends lost 6 bases and 10 bases, in that order; junction bases with no gene match: 18. This CDR3 contains 15 residues. The germline V gene encodes CDR1 KGHSH and CDR2 LQKENI. In nucleotides, the CDR3 is TGTGCCAGCTCCCTGAGAGGGGGCGTCGATTCCAAACAGTACTTC. This sequence encodes CASSLRGGVDSKQYF.

The chain is built from TRBV5-4 and TRBJ2-3; 13 bases are a match to TRBD2. Germline lookup yields CDR1 SGHNT and CDR2 YYREEE (reference sequence). The CDR3 runs to 18 residues. With 4 bases clipped from V and 2 bases from J, the junction kept 10 bases outside the gene matches. CDR3 in amino acids: CASSPGVLAGGNTDTQYF. CDR3 DNA sequence: TGTGCCAGCAGCCCCGGCGTACTAGCGGGGGGGAACACAGATACGCAGTATTTT. The whole variable domain, filled in from reference TRBV5-4 and TRBJ2-3, reads ETGVTQSPTHLIKTRGQQVTLRCSSQSGHNTVSWYQQALGQGPQFIFQYYREEENGRGNFPPRFSGLQFPNYSSELNVNALELDDSALYLCASSPGVLAGGNTDTQYFGPGTRLTVL.

J is TRBJ2-3 and V is TRBV4-3; weak D call: TRBD2 (5 bases). This CDR3 spans 17 amino acids. V gave up 0 bases and J gave up 0 bases, with 13 bases separating them. From germline, CDR1 is LGHNA and CDR2 YSLEER. CDR3 amino acids: CASSQDRPGTSTDTQYF. The CDR3 DNA sequence: TGCGCCAGCAGCCAAGATCGTCCGGGAACTAGCACAGATACGCAGTATTTT.

The rearrangement joins TRBV27 to TRBJ2-7; perhaps TRBD2 as D (6 bases). Trimming pared 8 bases from V and 3 bases from J, leaving 17 bases between. Germline V CDR1 and CDR2: MNHEY, SMNVEV (reference sequence). The CDR3 runs to 14 residues. The CDR3 DNA reads as TGTGCCAGCGGATCCCATGCGGGGTTCTACGAGCAGTACTTC. This sequence encodes CASGSHAGFYEQYF.

The V call is TRBV5-6, the J call TRBJ2-5; unclear D gene. The V gene's germline CDR1 is SGHDT and CDR2 YYEEEE. Trimming stripped 2 bases from V and 5 bases from J, with 10 bases between. The CDR3 has 13 residues. The CDR3 reads CASSLMPGETQYF. The CDR3 DNA is TGTGCCAGCAGCTTAATGCCCGGGGAGACCCAGTACTTC. The entire variable domain, with the rest obtained from reference TRBV5-6 and TRBJ2-5, is as follows: DAGVTQSPTHLIKTRGQQVTLRCSPKSGHDTVSWYQQALGQGPQFIFQYYEEEERQRGNFPDRFSGHQFPNYSSELNVNALLLGDSALYLCASSLMPGETQYFGPGTRLLVL.

This clone has a single count. The J gene is TRBJ1-1, the V gene TRBV28, with TRBD1 matching over 10 bases. There are 14 residues in the CDR3. Germline V gives CDR1 MDHEN, CDR2 SYDVKM. J lost 8 bases, V lost 7 bases, and 10 bases had no gene match. The CDR3 region is CASIGTGANEEAFF. The CDR3 DNA is TGTGCCAGCATAGGGACAGGGGCTAATGAGGAAGCTTTCTTT.

The gene calls are TRBV10-3 and TRBJ1-1; TRBD1 matches at 9 bases. The CDR3 contains 13 residues. The trim removed 8 bases at V and 6 bases at J, leaving 7 bases unmatched. CDR1 is ENHRY and CDR2 is SYGVKD in the germline V gene. CDR3: CAIQGTGRPEAFF. As DNA, the CDR3 is TGTGCCATCCAGGGGACAGGGAGGCCTGAAGCTTTCTTT.

J is TRBJ2-7 and V is TRBV7-6, with 9 bases matching TRBD2. This CDR3 has 16 amino acids. Germline V lookup: CDR1 SGHVS, CDR2 FNYEAQ. V shed 4 bases, J shed 3 bases, and the junction held 10 bases outside the gene matches. CDR3 bases: TGTGCCAGCAGCTCCTCTCGGGAAGCGGGAGGCTACGAGCAGTACTTC. Its protein product is CASSSSREAGGYEQYF.

Concerning this clone itself: The junction shows a germline mismatch at one end, possibly a read error. The chain links TRBV9 to TRBJ2-3; 7 bases line up with TRBD2. The CDR3 spans 15 residues. In germline, CDR1 is SGDLS, CDR2 YYNGEE. The CDR3, as DNA: TGTGCCACCAGCGCGAGATCGGGAGGTGCAGATACGCAGTATTTT. Translated: CATSARSGGADTQYF.

V and J are TRBV7-2 and TRBJ2-1; 8 nucleotides agree with TRBD2. This CDR3 spans 17 amino acids. Germline trimming cut 3 bases from V and 0 bases from J; bases unmatched to any gene: 7. The V gene's germline CDR1 is SGHTA and CDR2 FQGNSA. The CDR3 region is CASSFRTSWSSYNEQFF. The CDR3 DNA is TGTGCCAGCAGCTTCCGGACTAGCTGGAGCTCCTACAATGAGCAGTTCTTC.

This chain joins TRBV5-4 and TRBJ2-1; TRBD1 matches at 10 bases. There are 14 residues in the CDR3. The ends lost 7 bases at V and 4 bases at J; junction bases unmatched: 5. Germline CDR1 reads SGHNT; CDR2 reads YYREEE (reference sequence). CDR3 sequence: CASEDRGRYNEQFF. The CDR3 nucleotides read TGTGCCAGCGAAGACAGGGGGCGTTACAATGAGCAGTTCTTC. The full variable domain, rest sourced from reference TRBV5-4 and TRBJ2-1, is ETGVTQSPTHLIKTRGQQVTLRCSSQSGHNTVSWYQQALGQGPQFIFQYYREEENGRGNFPPRFSGLQFPNYSSELNVNALELDDSALYLCASEDRGRYNEQFFGPGTRLTVL.

This clone appeared a single time. The gene calls are TRBV4-3 and TRBJ2-7; 10 nucleotides match TRBD1. The CDR3 loop spans 16 amino acids. V lost 3 bases, J lost 4 bases, and 9 bases stayed unmatched. In germline, CDR1 is LGHNA, CDR2 YSLEER. The CDR3 loop is CASSHHTDRGKYEQYF. The CDR3 region has the DNA TGCGCCAGCAGCCATCACACGGACAGGGGGAAATACGAGCAGTACTTC.

The V gene is TRBV7-2, the J gene TRBJ2-5, with 7 bases fitting TRBD2. This CDR3 has 14 residues. Germline-derived CDR1 and CDR2 are SGHTA and FQGNSA. V lost 4 bases, J lost 2 bases, and 4 bases stayed unmatched. Written as DNA, the CDR3 is TGTGCCAGCAGCTACGGACTAGGACAAGAGACCCAGTACTTC. Its translation is CASSYGLGQETQYF. The whole variable domain, remainder taken from reference TRBV7-2 and TRBJ2-5, is GAGVSQSPSNKVTEKGKDVELRCDPISGHTALYWYRQSLGQGLEFLIYFQGNSAPDKSGLPSDRFSAERTGGSVSTLTIQRTQQEDSAVYLCASSYGLGQETQYFGPGTRLLVL.

The chain couples TRBV6-6 to TRBJ2-7; 7 positions match TRBD2. The CDR3 runs to 13 residues. Germline V gene data show CDR1 as MNHNY and CDR2 as SVGAGI (reference sequence). Losses at the gene ends were 5 bases for V and 3 bases for J; bases not matched to a gene: 4. CDR3: CASSGGGNYEQYF. The CDR3 bases are TGTGCCAGCAGTGGGGGGGGAAACTACGAGCAGTACTTC.